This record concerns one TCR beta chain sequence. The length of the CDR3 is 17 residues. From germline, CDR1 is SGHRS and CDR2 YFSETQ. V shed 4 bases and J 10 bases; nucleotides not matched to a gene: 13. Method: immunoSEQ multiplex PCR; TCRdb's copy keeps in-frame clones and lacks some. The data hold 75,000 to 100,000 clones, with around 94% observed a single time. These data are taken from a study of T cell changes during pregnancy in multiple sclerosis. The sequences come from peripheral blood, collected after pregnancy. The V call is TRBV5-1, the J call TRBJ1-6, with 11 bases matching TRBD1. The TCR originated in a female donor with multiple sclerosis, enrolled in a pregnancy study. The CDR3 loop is CASSRDPGTGGTSPLHF. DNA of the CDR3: TGCGCCAGCAGCCGAGACCCCGGGACAGGGGGAACATCACCCCTCCACTTT. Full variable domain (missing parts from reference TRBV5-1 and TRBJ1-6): KAGVTQTPRYLIKTRGQQVTLSCSPISGHRSVSWYQQTPGQGLQFLFEYFSETQRNKGNFPGRFSGRQFSNSRSEMNVSTLELGDSALYLCASSRDPGTGGTSPLHFGNGTRLTVT.